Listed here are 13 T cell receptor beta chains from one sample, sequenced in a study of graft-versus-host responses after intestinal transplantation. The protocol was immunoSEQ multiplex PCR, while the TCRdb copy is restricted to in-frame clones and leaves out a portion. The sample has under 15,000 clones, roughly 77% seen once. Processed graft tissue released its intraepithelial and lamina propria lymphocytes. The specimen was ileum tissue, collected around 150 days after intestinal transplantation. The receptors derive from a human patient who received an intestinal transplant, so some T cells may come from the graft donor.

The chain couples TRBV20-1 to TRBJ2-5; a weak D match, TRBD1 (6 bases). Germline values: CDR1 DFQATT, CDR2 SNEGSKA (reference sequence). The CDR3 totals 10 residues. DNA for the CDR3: TGCAGCGGCCAGGGGGAGACCCAGTACTTC. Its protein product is CSGQGETQYF.

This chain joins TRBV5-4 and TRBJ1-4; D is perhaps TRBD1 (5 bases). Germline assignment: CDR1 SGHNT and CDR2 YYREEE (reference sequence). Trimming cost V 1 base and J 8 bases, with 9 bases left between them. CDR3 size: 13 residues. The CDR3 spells CASSLWDSEKLFF. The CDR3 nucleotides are TGTGCCAGCAGCTTGTGGGACTCCGAAAAACTGTTTTTT.

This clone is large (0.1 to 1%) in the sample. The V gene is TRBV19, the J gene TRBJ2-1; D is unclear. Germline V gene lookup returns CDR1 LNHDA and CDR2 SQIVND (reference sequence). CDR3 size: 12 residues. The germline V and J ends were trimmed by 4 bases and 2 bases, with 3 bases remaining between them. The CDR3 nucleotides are TGTGCCAGTAGTAGCGCCTACAATGAGCAGTTCTTC. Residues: CASSSAYNEQFF.

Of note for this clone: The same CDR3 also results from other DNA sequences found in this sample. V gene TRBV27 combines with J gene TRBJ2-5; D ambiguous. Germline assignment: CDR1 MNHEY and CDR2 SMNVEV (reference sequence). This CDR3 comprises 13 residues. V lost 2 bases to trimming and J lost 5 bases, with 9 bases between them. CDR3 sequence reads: CASSLGLRETQYF. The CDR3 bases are TGTGCCAGCAGTTTAGGGCTCAGGGAGACCCAGTACTTC.

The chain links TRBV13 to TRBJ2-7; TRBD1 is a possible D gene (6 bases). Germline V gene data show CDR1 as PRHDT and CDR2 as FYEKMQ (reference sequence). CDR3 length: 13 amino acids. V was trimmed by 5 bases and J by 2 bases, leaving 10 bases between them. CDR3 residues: CASSRTGTYEQYF. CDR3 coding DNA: TGTGCCAGCAGCAGAACAGGGACCTACGAGCAGTACTTC.

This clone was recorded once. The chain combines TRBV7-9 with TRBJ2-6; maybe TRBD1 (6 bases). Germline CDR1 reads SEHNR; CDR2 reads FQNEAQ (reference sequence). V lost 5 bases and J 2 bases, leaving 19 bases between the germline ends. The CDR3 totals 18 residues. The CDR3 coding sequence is TGTGCCAGCAGCCCAATCAGGGGCCTACGGGCTGGGGCCAACGTCCTGACTTTC. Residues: CASSPIRGLRAGANVLTF.

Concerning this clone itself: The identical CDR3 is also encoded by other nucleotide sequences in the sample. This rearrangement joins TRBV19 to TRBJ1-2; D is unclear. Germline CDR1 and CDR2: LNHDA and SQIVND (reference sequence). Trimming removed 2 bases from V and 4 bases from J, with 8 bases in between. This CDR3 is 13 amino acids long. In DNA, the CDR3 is TGTGCCAGTAGTATAAACCGAGGCTATGGCTACACCTTC. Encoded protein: CASSINRGYGYTF. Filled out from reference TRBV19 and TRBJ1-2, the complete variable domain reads DGGITQSPKYLFRKEGQNVTLSCEQNLNHDAMYWYRQDPGQGLRLIYYSQIVNDFQKGDIAEGYSVSREKKESFPLTVTSAQKNPTAFYLCASSINRGYGYTFGSGTRLTVV.

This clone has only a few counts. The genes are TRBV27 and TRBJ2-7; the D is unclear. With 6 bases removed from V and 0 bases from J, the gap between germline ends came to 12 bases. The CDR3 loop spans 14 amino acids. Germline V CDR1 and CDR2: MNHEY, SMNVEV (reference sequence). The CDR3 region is CASSLMASSYEQYF. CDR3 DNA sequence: TGTGCCAGCAGCCTCATGGCCTCCTCCTACGAGCAGTACTTC.

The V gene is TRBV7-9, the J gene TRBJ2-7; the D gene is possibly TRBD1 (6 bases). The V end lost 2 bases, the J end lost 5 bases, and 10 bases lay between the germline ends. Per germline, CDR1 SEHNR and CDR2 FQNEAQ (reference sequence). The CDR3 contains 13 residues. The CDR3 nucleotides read TGTGCCAGCAGCTTAAGGGGGTTGGACGAGCAGTACTTC. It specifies CASSLRGLDEQYF.

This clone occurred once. DNA for the CDR3: TGTGCCAGTAGTACCCCCCCCGGGACACTAGACAATGAGCAGTTCTTC. It translates to CASSTPPGTLDNEQFF. The rearrangement joins TRBV19 to TRBJ2-1; TRBD1 might be the D (6 bases). Trimming removed 4 bases from V and 5 bases from J, with 18 bases in between. There are 16 residues in the CDR3. Per the germline V gene, CDR1 is LNHDA and CDR2 is SQIVND (reference sequence). Full variable domain (missing parts from reference TRBV19 and TRBJ2-1): DGGITQSPKYLFRKEGQNVTLSCEQNLNHDAMYWYRQDPGQGLRLIYYSQIVNDFQKGDIAEGYSVSREKKESFPLTVTSAQKNPTAFYLCASSTPPGTLDNEQFFGPGTRLTVL.

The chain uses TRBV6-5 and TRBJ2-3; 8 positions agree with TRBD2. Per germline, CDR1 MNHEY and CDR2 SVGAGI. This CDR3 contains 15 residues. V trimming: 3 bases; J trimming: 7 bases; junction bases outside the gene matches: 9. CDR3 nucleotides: TGTGCCAGCAGTTATCTAAGCGGGGGATGGAATACGCAGTATTTT. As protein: CASSYLSGGWNTQYF.

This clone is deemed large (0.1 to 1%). CDR3 loop: CASSQASPGTAFSYEQYF. CDR3 in DNA: TGCGCCAGCAGCCAAGCATCCCCCGGGACAGCGTTTTCCTACGAGCAGTACTTC. The chain links TRBV4-1 to TRBJ2-7; 7 nucleotides line up with TRBD1. Losses at the gene ends were 1 base for V and 1 base for J; bases not matched to a gene: 13. The germline V gene encodes CDR1 MGHRA and CDR2 YSYEKL. The CDR3 is 18 amino acids.

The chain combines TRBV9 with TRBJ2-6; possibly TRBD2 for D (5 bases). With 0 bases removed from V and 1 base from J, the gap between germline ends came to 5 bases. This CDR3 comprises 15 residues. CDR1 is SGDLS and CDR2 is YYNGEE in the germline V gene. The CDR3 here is CASSVAGSGANVLTF. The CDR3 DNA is TGTGCCAGCAGCGTAGCGGGGTCTGGGGCCAACGTCCTGACTTTC. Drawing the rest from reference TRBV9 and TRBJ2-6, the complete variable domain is DSGVTQTPKHLITATGQRVTLRCSPRSGDLSVYWYQQSLDQGLQFLIQYYNGEERAKGNILERFSAQQFPDLHSELNLSSLELGDSALYFCASSVAGSGANVLTFGAGSRLTVL.